The 22 T cell receptor beta chains presented below share a single source sample, sequenced in a study of cytomegalovirus exposure and HLA in healthy donors. The primer mix had 60 Vbeta and 13 Jbeta primers. Assay used: immunoSEQ multiplex PCR; TCRdb lists only in-frame clones, some missing. Of about 140,000 clones in the sample, 65% to 85% are singletons; the top ten hold 2.4%. Input material: PBMCs. The receptors were gathered from a man aged 50 to 59 in good health and CMV-seronegative.

This clone has just a few counts. The genes are TRBV6-1 and TRBJ2-2; D perhaps matches TRBD1 (6 bases). Deletions cut 3 bases from V and 12 bases from J, with 14 bases between. This CDR3 is built from 13 residues. Germline V gives CDR1 MNHNS, CDR2 SASEGT. The CDR3 reads CASSDRQGWKLFF. The CDR3 DNA reads TGTGCCAGCAGTGATCGCCAGGGGTGGAAGCTGTTTTTT.

V and J are TRBV6-4 and TRBJ2-2; 7 bases match TRBD2. The junction had 3 bases not matched to a gene; V was cut back by 4 bases and J by 7 bases. CDR3 size: 13 residues. The germline CDR1 and CDR2 sequences are MRHNA and SNTAGT. The CDR3 DNA reads TGTGCCAGCAGTGGGGAGGGCAACGGGGAGCTGTTTTTT. Its protein product is CASSGEGNGELFF.

The rearrangement uses TRBV6-4 and TRBJ2-2; 9 nucleotides agree with TRBD1. The CDR3 spans 16 residues. Trimming at V came to 6 bases and at J to 1 base, leaving 6 bases not matched to a gene. Germline V lookup: CDR1 MRHNA, CDR2 SNTAGT. The CDR3 spells CASSITGGRNTGELFF. CDR3 nucleotide sequence: TGTGCCAGCAGCATAACAGGGGGCAGGAACACCGGGGAGCTGTTTTTT.

This clone was counted a few times. The rearrangement joins TRBV30 to TRBJ1-5; D is possibly TRBD1 (5 bases). Germline V gene lookup returns CDR1 GTSNPN and CDR2 SVGIG (reference sequence). The germline V and J ends were trimmed by 2 bases and 0 bases, with 8 bases remaining between them. The CDR3 is 14 residues long. CDR3 region: CAWSSTDSNQPQHF. For the CDR3, the DNA is TGTGCCTGGAGTTCGACAGATAGCAATCAGCCCCAGCATTTT.

The chain has TRBV4-1 and TRBJ2-5, with D possibly TRBD2 on 5 matching bases. This CDR3 has 14 residues. The V and J ends lost 0 bases and 2 bases respectively, with 7 bases between them. Germline V gene data show CDR1 as MGHRA and CDR2 as YSYEKL. The CDR3 region has the DNA TGCGCCAGCAGCCAAGAGAGGGTACAAGAGACCCAGTACTTC. It codes for CASSQERVQETQYF.

This clone was seen just once. The gene calls are TRBV6-5 and TRBJ1-5, with a weak D call TRBD1 (6 bases). Germline CDR1 is MNHEY and CDR2 is SVGAGI. Between the trimmed V and J ends, which lost 5 bases and 5 bases, there was a span of 13 bases. The CDR3 extends over 14 amino acids. The CDR3 sequence is CASSPGQMDQPQHF. CDR3 nucleotides: TGTGCCAGCAGTCCCGGACAGATGGATCAGCCCCAGCATTTT.

DNA of the CDR3: TGTGCCAGCACCTACACAGGGGTTAATGAGCAGTTCTTC. The encoded protein is CASTYTGVNEQFF. V gene TRBV27 combines with J gene TRBJ2-1; TRBD1 matches at 7 bases. CDR1 and CDR2 (germline): MNHEY, SMNVEV (reference sequence). This CDR3 contains 13 residues. V shed 7 bases, J shed 7 bases, and the junction held 7 bases outside the gene matches.

This clone appeared once. This chain connects TRBV6-5 to TRBJ1-5; D perhaps matches TRBD1 (6 bases). V was cut by 5 bases and J by 4 bases, with 12 bases left in between. CDR1 is MNHEY, CDR2 SVGAGI, per germline. The CDR3 length is 14 residues. For the CDR3, the DNA is TGTGCCAGCAGTCAACTGACAGGTAATCAGCCCCAGCATTTT. It encodes CASSQLTGNQPQHF.

The CDR3 sequence: CASSQSWDGRGDYEQYF. The CDR3, as DNA: TGCGCCAGCAGTCAATCCTGGGACGGCCGGGGGGACTACGAGCAGTACTTC. The rearrangement joins TRBV23-1 to TRBJ2-7, with 7 bases that match TRBD2. TRBV23-1 is assigned to the ORF class and has an uncertain function. The length of the CDR3 is 17 residues. After removal of 0 bases from V and 3 bases from J, the junction contained 11 bases not matched to a gene.

CDR3 protein: CASANPGFEAFF. CDR3 nucleotide sequence: TGCGCCAGTGCCAACCCAGGTTTTGAAGCTTTCTTT. The chain links TRBV5-1 to TRBJ1-1; D gene ambiguous. CDR1 is SGHRS and CDR2 is YFSETQ in the germline V gene. The V gene lost 8 bases and the J gene lost 7 bases, with 15 bases spanning the gap. This CDR3 is 12 amino acids long.

This clone showed up just a few times. The chain is built from TRBV27 and TRBJ1-1, with 7 bases lining up with TRBD1. Germline lookup yields CDR1 MNHEY and CDR2 SMNVEV (reference sequence). The CDR3 extends over 17 amino acids. V trimming: 2 bases; J trimming: 4 bases; junction bases outside the gene matches: 13. CDR3 coding DNA: TGTGCCAGCAGTTTAATAAACAGGGGACTCCCCCGCACTGAAGCTTTCTTT. Translated, it gives CASSLINRGLPRTEAFF.

This chain links TRBV30 with TRBJ2-7, with 12 bases lining up with TRBD2. The length of the CDR3 is 15 residues. Losses at the gene ends were 3 bases for V and 0 bases for J; bases not matched to a gene: 3. CDR1 is GTSNPN and CDR2 is SVGIG in the germline V gene (reference sequence). CDR3 sequence: CAWRLAGGLSYEQYF. DNA of the CDR3: TGTGCCTGGAGACTAGCGGGAGGCCTCTCCTACGAGCAGTACTTC.

This clone has only one observation. This chain uses TRBV27 with TRBJ2-1, with TRBD2 identical over 7 bases. J lost 5 bases, V lost 4 bases, and 5 bases had no gene match. The CDR3 extends over 14 amino acids. Looked up from germline, CDR1 is MNHEY and CDR2 is SMNVEV (reference sequence). The CDR3 DNA reads as TGTGCCAGCAGTTATCGGCTAGCGGACAATGAGCAGTTCTTC. Translated, it gives CASSYRLADNEQFF.

This chain joins TRBV5-4 and TRBJ2-1; D is possibly TRBD1 (6 bases). This CDR3 region has 13 residues. CDR1 is SGHNT, CDR2 YYREEE, per germline (reference sequence). Trimming took off 3 bases at V and 10 bases at J, with 14 bases between the two ends. The CDR3 region has the DNA TGTGCCAGCAGCTCCGGGACACGCGACGAGCAGTTCTTC. Translating gives CASSSGTRDEQFF.

The CDR3 DNA reads as TGTGCCAGCACCGGCACAGGGGGTGGCAATCAGCCCCAGCATTTT. The encoded protein is CASTGTGGGNQPQHF. This chain connects TRBV6-1 to TRBJ1-5; 8 bases fit TRBD1. The V and J ends lost 7 bases and 2 bases, in that order; junction bases with no gene match: 7. Germline values: CDR1 MNHNS, CDR2 SASEGT. This CDR3 contains 15 residues.

The chain combines TRBV21-1 with TRBJ2-6; TRBD1, the table's D call, lacks a check against the DNA. TRBV21-1 has pseudogene status. This CDR3 is built from 19 residues. CDR3 amino acids: CASSKARAGDTLKANVLTF. In DNA form, the CDR3 reads TGTGCCAGCAGCAAAGCTAGGGCAGGGGACACGCTGAAGGCCAACGTCCTGACTTTC.

The chain recombines TRBV11-3 with TRBJ1-2, with D perhaps TRBD1 (6 bases). Germline values: CDR1 SGHNT, CDR2 YENEEA. Deletions cut 5 bases from V and 2 bases from J, with 12 bases between. This CDR3 spans 14 amino acids. The CDR3 nucleotides are TGTGCCAGCAGCCCCGGGACACCCAACTATGGCTACACCTTC. This translates into CASSPGTPNYGYTF.

The rearrangement links TRBV5-1 to TRBJ2-2; 7 bases fit TRBD2. The V and J ends lost 3 bases and 8 bases, in that order; junction bases with no gene match: 10. Germline V lookup: CDR1 SGHRS, CDR2 YFSETQ. CDR3 size: 15 residues. The CDR3 nucleotides are TGCGCCAGCAGCTGGGCCCTGGCGGGAGCTGGGGAGCTGTTTTTT. Translation: CASSWALAGAGELFF.

The CDR3 bases are TGTGCCAGCTCACAAGGAGGGGATCGAGGCTACACCTTC. This gives the protein CASSQGGDRGYTF. The chain has TRBV18 and TRBJ1-2; a possible D gene is TRBD1 (5 bases). Germline CDR1 is KGHSH and CDR2 is LQKENI. V was pared by 4 bases and J by 8 bases, with 14 bases between. This CDR3 comprises 13 residues.

This chain connects TRBV5-6 to TRBJ2-7; perhaps TRBD1 as D (5 bases). V dropped 4 bases and J dropped 4 bases, with 9 bases sitting between them. Germline-derived CDR1 and CDR2 are SGHDT and YYEEEE. The CDR3 is made up of 12 amino acids. CDR3 in amino acids: CASSTDSYEQYF. Here the CDR3 DNA reads TGTGCCAGCAGCACAGACAGTTACGAGCAGTACTTC.

The chain links TRBV27 to TRBJ2-5; possibly TRBD1 for D (6 bases). The CDR3 is 15 amino acids. The germline V gene encodes CDR1 MNHEY and CDR2 SMNVEV (reference sequence). The V gene lost 3 bases and the J gene lost 4 bases, with 15 bases spanning the gap. CDR3 bases: TGTGCCAGCAGTTTCGCGGGCAGGGGAATAGAGACCCAGTACTTC. It is translated as CASSFAGRGIETQYF.

CDR3 residues: CASSFPGQGTEAFF. The CDR3 DNA reads TGTGCCAGCAGTTTCCCTGGGCAGGGCACTGAAGCTTTCTTT. This rearrangement joins TRBV28 to TRBJ1-1, with TRBD1 as a possible D gene (5 bases). Trimming cost V 3 bases and J 4 bases, with 12 bases left between them. This CDR3 comprises 14 residues. The germline V gene encodes CDR1 MDHEN and CDR2 SYDVKM.